This TCR beta chain stems from a study of T cell responses to AZD1222 COVID-19 vaccine. Libraries were prepared by immunoSEQ multiplex PCR; TCRdb keeps only in-frame clonotypes and omits some of them. The table lists some 96,000 clones, around 87% of them singletons. V trimming: 8 bases; J trimming: 3 bases; junction bases outside the gene matches: 8. CDR1 GTSNPN and CDR2 SVGIG come from the germline V gene (reference sequence). This CDR3 spans 13 amino acids. The study, taken as a whole, reports: No repertoire was sampled before or during the peak T cell response, only after it. Vaccination with two AZD1222 doses was followed by a rise in Spike-specific TCR breadth and depth. Donors skewed white British and female; clonal diversity was possibly underestimated.

A remark on this clone: Its antigen is as yet unknown.

The sequence was collected from an adult in good health. The material sequenced was peripheral blood, taken on day 0 of MenACWY control vaccination. The chain couples TRBV30 to TRBJ1-2, with TRBD1 matching 8 bases. The CDR3 sequence: CAQGQGGHYGYTF. CDR3 nucleotide sequence: TGTGCCCAAGGACAGGGTGGGCACTATGGCTACACCTTC.